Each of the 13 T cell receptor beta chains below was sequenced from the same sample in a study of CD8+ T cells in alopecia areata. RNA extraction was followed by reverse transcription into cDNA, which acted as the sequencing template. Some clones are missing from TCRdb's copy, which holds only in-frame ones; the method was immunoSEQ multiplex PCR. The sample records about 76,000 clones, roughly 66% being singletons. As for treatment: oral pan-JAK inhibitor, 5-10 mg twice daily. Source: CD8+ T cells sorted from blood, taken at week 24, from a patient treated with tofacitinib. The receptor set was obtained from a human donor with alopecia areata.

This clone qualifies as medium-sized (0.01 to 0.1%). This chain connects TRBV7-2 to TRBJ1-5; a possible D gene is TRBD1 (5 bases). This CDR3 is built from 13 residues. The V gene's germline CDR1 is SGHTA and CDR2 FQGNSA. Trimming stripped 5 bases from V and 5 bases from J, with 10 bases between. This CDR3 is CASSTRVDQPQHF. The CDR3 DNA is TGTGCCAGCAGCACCAGGGTTGATCAGCCCCAGCATTTT.

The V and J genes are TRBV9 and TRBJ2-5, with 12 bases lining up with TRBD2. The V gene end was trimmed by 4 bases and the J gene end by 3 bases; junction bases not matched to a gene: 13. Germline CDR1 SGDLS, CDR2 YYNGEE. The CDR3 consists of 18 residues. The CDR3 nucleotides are TGTGCCAGCAGCCCCCGACTAGCGGGAGAGGTCAGTGAAGAGACCCAGTACTTC. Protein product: CASSPRLAGEVSEETQYF.

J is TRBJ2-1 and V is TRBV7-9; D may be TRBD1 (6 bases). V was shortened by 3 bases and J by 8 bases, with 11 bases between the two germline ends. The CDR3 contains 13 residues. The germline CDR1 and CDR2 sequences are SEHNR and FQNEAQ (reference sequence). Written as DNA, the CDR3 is TGTGCCAGCAGCTTGGGCAGGGGCGATGAGCAGTTCTTC. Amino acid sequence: CASSLGRGDEQFF.

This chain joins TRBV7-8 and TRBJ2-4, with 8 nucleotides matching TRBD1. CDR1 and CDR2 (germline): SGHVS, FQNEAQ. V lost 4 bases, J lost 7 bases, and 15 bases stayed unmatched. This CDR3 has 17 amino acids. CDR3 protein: CASSSTQGQGRENIQYF. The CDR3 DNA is TGTGCCAGCAGCTCGACACAAGGACAGGGACGAGAGAACATTCAGTACTTC. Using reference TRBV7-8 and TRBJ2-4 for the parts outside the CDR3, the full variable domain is GAGVSQSPRYKVAKRGQDVALRCDPISGHVSLFWYQQALGQGPEFLTYFQNEAQLDKSGLPSDRFFAERPEGSVSTLKIQRTQQEDSAVYLCASSSTQGQGRENIQYFGAGTRLSVL.

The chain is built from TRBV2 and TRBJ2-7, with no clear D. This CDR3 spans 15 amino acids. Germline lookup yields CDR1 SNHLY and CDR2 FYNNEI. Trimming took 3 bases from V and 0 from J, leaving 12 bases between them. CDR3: CASSEGVRHSYEQYF. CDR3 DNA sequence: TGTGCCAGCAGTGAGGGTGTCAGGCACTCCTACGAGCAGTACTTC.

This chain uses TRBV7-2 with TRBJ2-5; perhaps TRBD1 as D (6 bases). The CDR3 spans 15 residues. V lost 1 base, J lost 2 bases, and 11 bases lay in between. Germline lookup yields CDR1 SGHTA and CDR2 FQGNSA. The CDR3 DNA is TGTGCCAGCAGCTTAGTTAGAACAGGGCAAGAGACCCAGTACTTC. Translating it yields CASSLVRTGQETQYF.

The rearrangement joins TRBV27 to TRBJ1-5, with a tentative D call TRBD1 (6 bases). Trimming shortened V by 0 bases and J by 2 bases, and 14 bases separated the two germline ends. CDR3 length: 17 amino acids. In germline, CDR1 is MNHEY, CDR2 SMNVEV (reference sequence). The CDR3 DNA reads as TGTGCCAGCAGTTTATCGATAACAGAGGGGGGCAATCAGCCCCAGCATTTT. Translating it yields CASSLSITEGGNQPQHF.

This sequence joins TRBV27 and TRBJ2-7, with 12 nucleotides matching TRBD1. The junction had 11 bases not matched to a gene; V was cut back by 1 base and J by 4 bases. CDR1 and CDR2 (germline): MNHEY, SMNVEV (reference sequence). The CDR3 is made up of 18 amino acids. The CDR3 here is CASSLFRGDRGQLYEQYF. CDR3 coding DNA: TGTGCCAGCAGTTTATTTAGGGGGGACAGGGGGCAATTGTACGAGCAGTACTTC.

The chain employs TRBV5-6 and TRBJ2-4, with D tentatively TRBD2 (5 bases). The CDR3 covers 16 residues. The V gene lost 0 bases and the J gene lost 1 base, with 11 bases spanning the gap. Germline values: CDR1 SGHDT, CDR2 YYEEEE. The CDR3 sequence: CASSLASRVAKNIQYF. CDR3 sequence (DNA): TGTGCCAGCAGCTTGGCTAGCCGTGTGGCCAAAAACATTCAGTACTTC. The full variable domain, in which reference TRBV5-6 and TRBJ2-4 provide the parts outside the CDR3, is DAGVTQSPTHLIKTRGQQVTLRCSPKSGHDTVSWYQQALGQGPQFIFQYYEEEERQRGNFPDRFSGHQFPNYSSELNVNALLLGDSALYLCASSLASRVAKNIQYFGAGTRLSVL.

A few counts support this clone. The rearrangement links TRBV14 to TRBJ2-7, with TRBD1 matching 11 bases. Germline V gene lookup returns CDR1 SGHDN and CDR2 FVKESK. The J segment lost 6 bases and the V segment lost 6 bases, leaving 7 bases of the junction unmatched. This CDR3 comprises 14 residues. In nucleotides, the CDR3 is TGTGCCAGCAGTCCGGACAGGGGGCATCGCGAGCAGTACTTC. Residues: CASSPDRGHREQYF.

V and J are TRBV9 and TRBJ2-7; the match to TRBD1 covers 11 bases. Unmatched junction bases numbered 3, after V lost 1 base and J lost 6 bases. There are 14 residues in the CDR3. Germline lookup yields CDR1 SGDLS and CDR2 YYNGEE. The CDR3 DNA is TGTGCCAGCAGCGTAACCGGGACAGGGGGCGAGCAGTACTTC. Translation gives CASSVTGTGGEQYF. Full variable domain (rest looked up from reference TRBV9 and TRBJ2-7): DSGVTQTPKHLITATGQRVTLRCSPRSGDLSVYWYQQSLDQGLQFLIQYYNGEERAKGNILERFSAQQFPDLHSELNLSSLELGDSALYFCASSVTGTGGEQYFGPGTRLTVT.

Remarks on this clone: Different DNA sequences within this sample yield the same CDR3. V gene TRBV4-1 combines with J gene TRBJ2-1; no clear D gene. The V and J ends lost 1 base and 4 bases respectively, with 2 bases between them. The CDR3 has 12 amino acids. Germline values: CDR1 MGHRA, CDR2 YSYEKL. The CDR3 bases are TGCGCCAGCAGCCAAGGATACAATGAGCAGTTCTTC. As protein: CASSQGYNEQFF.

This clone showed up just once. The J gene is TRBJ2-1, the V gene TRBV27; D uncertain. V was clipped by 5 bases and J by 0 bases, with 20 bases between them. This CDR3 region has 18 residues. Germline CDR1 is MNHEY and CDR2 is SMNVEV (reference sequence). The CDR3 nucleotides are TGTGCCAGCAGTCCCTATTACGACGCGGTTGGCTCCTACAATGAGCAGTTCTTC. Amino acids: CASSPYYDAVGSYNEQFF.